This T cell receptor beta chain was profiled in a study of blood T cell repertoires in COVID-19. Clones were sequenced by immunoSEQ multiplex PCR, and TCRdb holds only the in-frame ones, with some missing. The table lists over 400,000 clones, roughly 85% of them singletons. CDR3 size: 11 residues. Germline lookup yields CDR1 DFQATT and CDR2 SNEGSKA (reference sequence). V gave up 6 bases and J gave up 6 bases, with 11 bases separating them. The sequenced material came from peripheral blood. This chain joins TRBV20-1 and TRBJ1-1, with D hard to call. The sequence came from a human donor in a cohort sampled during active COVID-19. The CDR3 bases are TGCAGTGCCCGTGCATCAGCTGAAGCTTTCTTT. Translated, it gives CSARASAEAFF.